The 21 T cell receptor beta chains below come from one sample, sequenced in a study of T cells in Graves' hyperthyroidism and ophthalmopathy. Amplification of TCR beta CDR3 regions was performed using RNA transcripts as template. RT-PCR in the first round (using the HTBI primer set) targeted the TCR CDR3. TCRdb reprocessed the multiplex PCR reads via MiXCR and lists one record per CDR3 protein. The sample has 480,000 or so distinct CDR3 sequences, approximately 15% seen once; the top ten hold under 20%. The specimen was blood. Receptor source: a woman between 18 and 29 years old with Graves' hyperthyroidism.

This rearrangement joins TRBV11-2 to TRBJ2-4; no clear D. V lost 1 base, J lost 8 bases, and 12 bases lay in between. This CDR3 comprises 14 residues. Looked up from germline, CDR1 is SGHAT and CDR2 is FQNNGV. Here the CDR3 reads CASSLGRRADIQYF. The CDR3 DNA follows: TGTGCCAGCAGCTTAGGAAGACGGGCGGACATTCAGTACTTC.

This clonotype occurred many times. For the CDR3, the DNA is TGTGCCTGGAGTGTGGGCTTAGCGCAGACCCAGTACTTC. Amino acid sequence: CAWSVGLAQTQYF. The chain employs TRBV30 and TRBJ2-5; weak D call: TRBD2 (5 bases). The germline V gene has CDR1 GTSNPN and CDR2 SVGIG (reference sequence). Deletions cut 0 bases from V and 6 bases from J, with 11 bases between. The CDR3 has 13 residues.

This clonotype was counted ten times or more. V is TRBV7-2 and J is TRBJ2-3; 14 nucleotides agree with TRBD2. The germline V gene encodes CDR1 SGHTA and CDR2 FQGNSA. The CDR3 covers 17 residues. V lost 3 bases and J lost 4; bases outside the gene matches: 6. For the CDR3, the DNA is TGTGCCAGCAGCTTGGTACCGGGACTAGCGGGAGCAGATACGCAGTATTTT. It yields the protein CASSLVPGLAGADTQYF.

This clonotype has ten or more counts. This rearrangement joins TRBV2 to TRBJ2-1; tentatively, D is TRBD2 (5 bases). This CDR3 contains 13 residues. Trimming took 1 base from V and 9 from J, leaving 10 bases between them. Germline CDR1 SNHLY, CDR2 FYNNEI. Here the CDR3 reads CASSEEAAVEQFF. CDR3 sequence (DNA): TGTGCCAGCAGTGAAGAAGCGGCGGTTGAGCAGTTCTTC. The full variable domain, rest sourced from reference TRBV2 and TRBJ2-1, is EPEVTQTPSHQVTQMGQEVILRCVPISNHLYFYWYRQILGQKVEFLVSFYNNEISEKSEIFDDQFSVERPDGSNFTLKIRSTKLEDSAMYFCASSEEAAVEQFFGPGTRLTVL.

Here the CDR3 DNA reads TGTGCCAGCAAAGGGGGCGAGTACTATGGCTACACCTTC. The encoded protein is CASKGGEYYGYTF. This chain connects TRBV3-1 to TRBJ1-2; 7 bases map to TRBD1. In germline, CDR1 is LGHDT, CDR2 YNNKEL (reference sequence). Germline trimming cut 7 bases from V and 3 bases from J; bases unmatched to any gene: 5. This CDR3 has 13 residues.

Many counts were recorded for this clonotype. This chain joins TRBV10-3 and TRBJ2-2; 14 nucleotides line up with TRBD2. The CDR3 runs to 18 residues. The germline gives CDR1 ENHRY, CDR2 SYGVKD. In nucleotides, the CDR3 is TGTGCAACGATTCAGGGACTAGCGGGAGTTCGGGCCACCGGGGAGCTGTTTTTT. It yields the protein CATIQGLAGVRATGELFF.

This clonotype was counted at least ten times. The rearrangement joins TRBV12-3 or TRBV12-4 to TRBJ2-2, with D perhaps TRBD2 (5 bases). The germline V and J ends were trimmed by 6 bases and 5 bases, with 7 bases remaining between them. This CDR3 is 12 amino acids long. CDR3 DNA: TGTGCCAGCAGACTAGTAACCGGGGAGCTGTTTTTT. Its translation is CASRLVTGELFF.

There are many counts of this clonotype. The chain couples TRBV6-5 to TRBJ2-1; D ambiguous. CDR1 and CDR2 (germline): MNHEY, SVGAGI. Trimming left V 0 bases short and J 3 bases short, with 6 bases between. The CDR3 has 14 amino acids. The CDR3: CASSYSAVYNEQFF. The CDR3 DNA follows: TGTGCCAGCAGTTACTCGGCCGTCTACAATGAGCAGTTCTTC.

The chain links TRBV29-1 to TRBJ1-4, with D possibly TRBD1 on 5 matching bases. This CDR3 has 13 residues. V was pared by 7 bases and J by 4 bases, with 13 bases between. From germline, CDR1 is SQVTM and CDR2 ANQGSEA. CDR3 sequence (DNA): TGCAGCGCCGACGGGGACGGTAATGAAAAACTGTTTTTT. Protein product: CSADGDGNEKLFF. Using reference TRBV29-1 and TRBJ1-4 for the parts outside the CDR3, the full variable domain is SAVISQKPSRDICQRGTSLTIQCQVDSQVTMMFWYRQQPGQSLTLIATANQGSEATYESGFVIDKFPISRPNLTFSTLTVSNMSPEDSSIYLCSADGDGNEKLFFGSGTQLSVL.

The chain employs TRBV3-1 and TRBJ2-1; 7 bases map to TRBD2. Germline V gene sequence: CDR1 LGHDT, CDR2 YNNKEL (reference sequence). V lost 4 bases and J lost 7; bases outside the gene matches: 10. This CDR3 is 15 amino acids long. CDR3 sequence reads: CASSPGANGRNEQFF. CDR3 coding DNA: TGTGCCAGCAGCCCCGGAGCTAACGGGAGGAATGAGCAGTTCTTC.

This clonotype appeared many times. The chain is built from TRBV13 and TRBJ2-1, with unresolved D. The CDR3 is made up of 12 amino acids. The germline V gene encodes CDR1 PRHDT and CDR2 FYEKMQ (reference sequence). V lost 2 bases and J lost 10, with 9 bases in between. The CDR3 protein is CASSLFGREQFF. For the CDR3, the DNA is TGTGCCAGCAGCTTATTCGGGCGGGAGCAGTTCTTC.

This clonotype was found many times. The rearrangement joins TRBV12-3 or TRBV12-4 to TRBJ2-7; tentative D call: TRBD1 (6 bases). The CDR3 is made up of 14 amino acids. V was pared by 1 base and J by 5 bases, with 12 bases between. The DNA for the CDR3 is TGTGCCAGCAGTTTAGGCCCAGGGGACCACGAGCAGTACTTC. It codes for CASSLGPGDHEQYF.

The chain has TRBV5-4 and TRBJ2-3; tentatively, D is TRBD1 (6 bases). This CDR3 is 15 amino acids long. Germline-derived CDR1 and CDR2 are SGHNT and YYREEE (reference sequence). V gave up 2 bases and J gave up 3 bases, with 13 bases separating them. CDR3 residues: CASSLSGGVTDTQYF. The CDR3 DNA follows: TGTGCCAGCAGCTTAAGTGGGGGCGTAACAGATACGCAGTATTTT.

This clonotype appeared many times. The chain joins TRBV30 to TRBJ1-1; the D is unclear. CDR1 is GTSNPN, CDR2 SVGIG, per germline (reference sequence). Trimming took 6 bases from V and 3 from J, leaving 11 bases between them. The CDR3 spans 12 residues. The CDR3 region is CACCEIYTEAFF. For the CDR3, the DNA is TGTGCCTGTTGTGAAATCTACACTGAAGCTTTCTTT.

At least ten counts were recorded for this clonotype. The chain uses TRBV27 and TRBJ2-2, with 9 bases that match TRBD2. J was trimmed by 6 bases and V by 4 bases; bases with no gene match: 3. This CDR3 is built from 14 residues. In germline, CDR1 is MNHEY, CDR2 SMNVEV (reference sequence). The CDR3 DNA sequence: TGTGCCAGCAGTTGGGCGGGAGGGCCCGGGGAGCTGTTTTTT. This translates into CASSWAGGPGELFF.

In its sample, this clonotype was seen many times. The chain links TRBV28 to TRBJ2-7, with 7 positions matching TRBD2. CDR1 and CDR2 from the germline V gene are MDHEN and SYDVKM. Trimming cost V 8 bases and J 5 bases; bases outside gene matches: 9. The CDR3 spans 13 residues. The chain's CDR3 is CASGAGEMDEQYV. The CDR3 DNA sequence: TGTGCCAGCGGGGCGGGAGAAATGGACGAGCAGTACGTC.

This clonotype has ten or more counts. The rearrangement uses TRBV2 and TRBJ1-3; a weak D match, TRBD1 (6 bases). The V and J ends lost 4 bases and 0 bases respectively, with 16 bases between them. This CDR3 has 17 amino acids. Looked up from germline, CDR1 is SNHLY and CDR2 is FYNNEI. CDR3 loop: CASSASGQGRSGNTIYF. The CDR3 DNA is TGTGCCAGCAGTGCTTCTGGGCAGGGGCGCTCTGGAAACACCATATATTTT.

This clonotype was found many times. V and J are TRBV19 and TRBJ2-3; tentatively, D is TRBD2 (6 bases). CDR1 and CDR2 (germline): LNHDA, SQIVND (reference sequence). V was pared by 7 bases and J by 0 bases, with 14 bases between. CDR3 size: 15 residues. CDR3 in amino acids: CASTTVSGSTDTQYF. Here the CDR3 DNA reads TGTGCCAGTACCACTGTTAGCGGTAGCACAGATACGCAGTATTTT.

This clonotype was observed at least ten times. This rearrangement joins TRBV2 to TRBJ1-2, with 7 bases identical to TRBD1. With 9 bases clipped from V and 4 bases from J, the junction kept 11 bases outside the gene matches. Germline V gives CDR1 SNHLY, CDR2 FYNNEI. The CDR3 has 14 amino acids. The CDR3 loop reads CARSGTATIYGYTF. As DNA, the CDR3 is TGTGCCAGATCCGGGACAGCGACCATCTATGGCTACACCTTC.

As to this clonotype: Sequence at one end of the junction differs from germline and may be a read error. The chain is built from TRBV2 and TRBJ1-4, with TRBD1 identical over 8 bases. CDR3 length: 14 amino acids. The germline V gene encodes CDR1 SNHLY and CDR2 FYNNEI. The CDR3 bases are TGTGCCAGCCGCGACAGGGGTGTTAATGAAAGACTGTTTTTT. Protein product: CASRDRGVNERLFF.

This clonotype was counted ten times or more. The rearrangement links TRBV12-3 or TRBV12-4 to TRBJ1-1; D is possibly TRBD1 (5 bases). The V gene lost 1 base and the J gene lost 1 base, with 10 bases spanning the gap. The CDR3 consists of 15 residues. In nucleotides, the CDR3 is TGTGCCAGCAGTTTAGGGGGGAGTGGGAACACTGAAGCTTTCTTT. This translates into CASSLGGSGNTEAFF.